Listed below are T cell receptor beta chains from one sample, sequenced in a study of PD-1 blockade in classical Hodgkin lymphoma. The method was immunoSEQ multiplex PCR; TCRdb's version includes in-frame clones alone and lacks a portion of them. The top ten clones hold 8.3% of a sample with over 15,000 clones, roughly 67% of them seen once. This specimen consisted of peripheral blood mononuclear cells (PBMCs), obtained before the second cycle of nivolumab. The receptors come from a human donor with classical Hodgkin lymphoma. The CDR3 runs from the conserved cysteine through the conserved F or W.

V gene	J gene	CDR3 protein
TRBV30	TRBJ2-7	CAWSNPGTSGTYEQYF
TRBV20-1	TRBJ1-1	CSASTGRRAFF
TRBV5-5	TRBJ1-1	CASSFRGMNTEAFF
TRBV4-1	TRBJ2-7	CASSQSPGYEQYF
TRBV7-9	TRBJ1-2	CASSVNRGDGYTF
TRBV5-1	TRBJ2-1	CASSRGLAENNEQFF
TRBV7-7	TRBJ2-2	CASSPARDTGELFF
TRBV5-6	TRBJ2-1	CASSYRTSGNTNNEQFF
TRBV7-2	TRBJ2-5	CASSRQETQYF
TRBV28	TRBJ1-4	CASSIETGAGNEKLFF
TRBV2	TRBJ1-5	CASRGQGVQPQHF
TRBV27	TRBJ1-1	CASSWGAFTEAFF
TRBV28	TRBJ2-7	CASSPPTGFGEQYF
TRBV6-1	TRBJ1-6	CASSAVGGPNSPLHF
TRBV27	TRBJ2-7	CASSLMGGSSYEQYF
TRBV5-5	TRBJ1-3	CASSLGTGVDTIYF
TRBV28	TRBJ2-1	CASSLRREGPLYNEQFF
TRBV7-3	TRBJ2-7	CASSPLGSYEQYF
TRBV2	TRBJ1-3	CASSDLGFSGNTIYF
TRBV7-9	TRBJ1-1	CASSPQTGSGTEAFF
TRBV28	TRBJ1-1	CASSIGWTEAFF
TRBV7-2	TRBJ2-3	CASSAGLAGGPGDTQYF
TRBV6-5	TRBJ2-7	CASSWGQGPYEQYF
TRBV28	TRBJ2-1	CASSLAGEGGNEQFF
TRBV5-4	TRBJ2-2	CASSFLGTGELFF